The present entry profiles one T cell receptor (beta chain) with its context. Its antigen is currently unknown. The data belong to a study of T cell responses to AZD1222 COVID-19 vaccine. Across the whole study: Researchers grouped second doses given at about 4 or about 12 weeks into one pool. Points from the study as a whole: Spike-wide coverage was observed for vaccine-associated CD4 TCRs, with dominant responses at 160-218 and 743-854. Following two doses of AZD1222, Spike-specific TCR breadth and depth rose.

Using immunoSEQ multiplex PCR, the repertoire was profiled, and TCRdb retains in-frame clones only, with some absent. Among around 140,000 clones listed, about nine tenths were seen once. With V trimmed by 5 bases and J by 2 bases, 10 bases remained unmatched. The CDR3 contains 16 residues. Germline V gene lookup returns CDR1 SGHVS and CDR2 FQNEAQ. The material sequenced was peripheral blood, taken on day 0 of AZD1222 vaccination. This chain uses TRBV7-8 with TRBJ2-7; 9 nucleotides line up with TRBD2. The sequence derives from an adult in good health. CDR3 sequence reads: CASSRTGTSRTYEQYF. The CDR3 DNA is TGTGCCAGCAGCCGTACCGGGACTAGCCGAACCTACGAGCAGTACTTC. Based on the CDR3 plus reference TRBV7-8 and TRBJ2-7, the full variable domain is GAGVSQSPRYKVAKRGQDVALRCDPISGHVSLFWYQQALGQGPEFLTYFQNEAQLDKSGLPSDRFFAERPEGSVSTLKIQRTQQEDSAVYLCASSRTGTSRTYEQYFGPGTRLTVT.